This T cell receptor beta chain was found in a study of PD-1 blockade in classical Hodgkin lymphoma (TCRdb year 2020). At the level of the whole study: Nivolumab dosing was 3 mg/kg intravenously every 2 weeks, continuing until either disease progression or unacceptable toxicity. To define a peripheral blood immune signature of response to PD-1 blockade in classical Hodgkin lymphoma, the study combined TCR beta sequencing with CyTOF. General conclusions and limits of the study: Trial patients achieving complete response had baseline diversity similar to newly diagnosed patients, whereas partial responders and progressors had significantly lower diversity. The study was restricted to a single clinical trial cohort, and the causes of repertoire differences, possibly disease activity or prior therapy, were left undefined. Lower diversity was seen in patients whose nivolumab began less than 1 year after ASCT, and these patients were left out of later analyses so that immune reconstitution would not confound the results. Baseline TCR diversity was reported as lower in newly diagnosed patients than in healthy donors, and lower still in relapsed/refractory patients. By C4D1, a significant rise was seen in CD4+ TCR diversity but not in CD8+ TCR diversity (p=0.0027 vs p=0.16), and the rise was most apparent among complete responders (p=0.02).

Comments on this clone: Its antigen is not yet known. Base qualities were left out, and no much larger clone turns up one base away.

The Qiagen DNeasy kit was used to extract genomic DNA both from unsorted PBMCs and from the negatively selected CD4+ and CD8+ fractions. TCR beta CDR3 regions were subjected to amplification by immunoSEQ multiplex PCR with primers that anneal to V and J segments. A synthetic immune receptor repertoire was used to minimize amplification bias, and any residual bias was removed computationally once sequencing was done. As for how the authors treated the data: Repertoire diversity was quantified as the Shannon entropy index using custom Python scripts. Unsorted, CD4+ and CD8+ repertoires were analyzed separately, except in combined analyses where CD4+ and CD8+ sequences were merged in silico. A clone was considered expanded if an increase in frequency of at least 2-fold after treatment relative to C1D1 was found, and a pseudocount of 0.5 was applied to clones undetected at baseline. Singleton clones were defined as clones with 0 or 1 copy at C1D1, and non-singleton clones were defined as clones with 2 or more copies. By matching protein sequences in sorted samples from the same patient, clones expanded in unsorted samples were annotated as CD4+, CD8+ or unknown. Diversity changes from C1D1 to C4D1 were tested in paired samples using Wilcoxon tests. TCRdb mirrors the immuneACCESS table, restricted to in-frame sequences. Some clones are absent from its copies; in checked studies, under half trace to an unresolved V gene, and the reason for the others is unknown. V and J calls and clone size follow that table, whereas D and trimming were derived from the DNA. Present in this sample are about 27,000 clones, 70% to 90% of which were seen just once. Approximately 6.8% of the sample comes from the top ten.

In the paper's terms, the time point label means: cycle 1 day 1 (C1D1), immediately before nivolumab initiation. Every trial patient had relapsed after autologous stem cell transplantation, and cohorts A, B and C differed in prior brentuximab vedotin exposure. A Miltenyi CD8+ T cell isolation kit was used for magnetic negative selection to purify CD8+ T cells from thawed PBMCs. The trial cohort included 55 to 65 patients with relapsed/refractory classical Hodgkin lymphoma, and each patient had a best overall response of complete response, partial response or progressive disease. Single-agent nivolumab was administered to trial patients in the multi-cohort phase II CheckMate 205 trial. An independent review committee assessed best overall response using the 2007 International Working Group response criteria. PBMCs from the trial were collected at three points: immediately before nivolumab initiation (C1D1), and during therapy at cycle 2 day 1 and cycle 4 day 1. Peripheral blood was collected in 8 mL Vacutainer Cell Preparation Tubes, from which PBMCs were isolated by centrifugation and then cryopreserved. Purified CD4+ and CD8+ fractions were prepared only for cases in which an additional PBMC sample was available. Magnetically labelled cells were removed on LS columns in a quadroMACS separator, and the flow-through was collected as the purified fraction.

Germline trimming amounts to 4 bases on V and 0 bases on J, with 6 as the count of junction bases outside the gene matches. From the germline V gene (reference sequence), CDR1 is SGHNT and CDR2 is YYREEE. The CDR3 starts with the cysteine, ends with the phenylalanine, and has 15 residues. Kept here is only the CDR3 DNA, which spans 45 bases and is read in frame from base 1. The sample here was CD8+ T cells from blood, taken at baseline. This receptor was obtained from a human donor with classical Hodgkin lymphoma. The sequence links TRBV5-4 to TRBJ2-7; 8 nucleotides in the junction match TRBD2. The DNA sequence is TGTGCCAGCAGCCTTAAGCGGGAGACCTCCTACGAGCAGTACTTC. This yields the protein CASSLKRETSYEQYF.